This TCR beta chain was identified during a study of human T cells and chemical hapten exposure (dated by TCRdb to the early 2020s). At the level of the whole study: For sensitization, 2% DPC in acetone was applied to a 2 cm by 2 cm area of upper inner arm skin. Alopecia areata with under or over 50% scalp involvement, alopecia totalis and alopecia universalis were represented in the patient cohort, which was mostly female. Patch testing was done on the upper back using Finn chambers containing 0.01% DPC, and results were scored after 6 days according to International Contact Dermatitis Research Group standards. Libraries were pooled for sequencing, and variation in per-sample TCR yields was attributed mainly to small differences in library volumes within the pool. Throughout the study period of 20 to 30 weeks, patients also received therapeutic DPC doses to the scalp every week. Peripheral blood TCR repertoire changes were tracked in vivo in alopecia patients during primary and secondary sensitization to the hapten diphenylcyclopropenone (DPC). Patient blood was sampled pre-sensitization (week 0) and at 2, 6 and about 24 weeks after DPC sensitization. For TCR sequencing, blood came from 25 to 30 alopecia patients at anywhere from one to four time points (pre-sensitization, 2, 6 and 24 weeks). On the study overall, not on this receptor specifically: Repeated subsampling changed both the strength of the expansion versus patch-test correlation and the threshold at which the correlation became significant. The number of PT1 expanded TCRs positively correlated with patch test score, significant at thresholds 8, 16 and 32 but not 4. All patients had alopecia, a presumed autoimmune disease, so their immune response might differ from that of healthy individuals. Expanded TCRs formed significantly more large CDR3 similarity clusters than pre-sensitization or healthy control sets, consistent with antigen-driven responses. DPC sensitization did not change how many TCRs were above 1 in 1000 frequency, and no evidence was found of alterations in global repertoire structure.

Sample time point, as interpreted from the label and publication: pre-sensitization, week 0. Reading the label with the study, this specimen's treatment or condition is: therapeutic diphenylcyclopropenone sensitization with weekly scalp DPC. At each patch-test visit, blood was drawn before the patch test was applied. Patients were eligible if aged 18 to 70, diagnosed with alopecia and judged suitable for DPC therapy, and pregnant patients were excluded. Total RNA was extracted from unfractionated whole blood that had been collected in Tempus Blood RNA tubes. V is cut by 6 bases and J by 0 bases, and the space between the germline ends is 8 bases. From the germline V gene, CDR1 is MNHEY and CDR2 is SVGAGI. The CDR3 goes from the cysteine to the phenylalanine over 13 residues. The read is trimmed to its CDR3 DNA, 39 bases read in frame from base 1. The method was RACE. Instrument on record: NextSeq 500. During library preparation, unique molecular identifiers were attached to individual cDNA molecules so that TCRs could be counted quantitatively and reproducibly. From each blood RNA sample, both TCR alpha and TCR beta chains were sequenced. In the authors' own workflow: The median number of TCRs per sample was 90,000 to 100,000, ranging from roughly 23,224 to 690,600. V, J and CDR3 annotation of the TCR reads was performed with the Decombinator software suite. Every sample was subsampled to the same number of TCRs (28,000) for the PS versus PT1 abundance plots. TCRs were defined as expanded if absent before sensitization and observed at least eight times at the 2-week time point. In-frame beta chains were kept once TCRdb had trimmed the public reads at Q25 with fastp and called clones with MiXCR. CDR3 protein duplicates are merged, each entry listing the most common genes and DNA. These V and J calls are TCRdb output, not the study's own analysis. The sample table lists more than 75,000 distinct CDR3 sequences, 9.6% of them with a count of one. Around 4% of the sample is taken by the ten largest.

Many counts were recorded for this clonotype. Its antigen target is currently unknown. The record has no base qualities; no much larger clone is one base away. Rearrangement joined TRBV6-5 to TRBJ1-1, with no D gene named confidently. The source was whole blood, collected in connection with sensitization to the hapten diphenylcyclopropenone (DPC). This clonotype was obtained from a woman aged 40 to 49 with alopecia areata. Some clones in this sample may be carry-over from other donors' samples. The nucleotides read TGTGCCAGCAGCAAGACGGTGAACACTGAAGCTTTCTTT. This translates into CASSKTVNTEAFF.